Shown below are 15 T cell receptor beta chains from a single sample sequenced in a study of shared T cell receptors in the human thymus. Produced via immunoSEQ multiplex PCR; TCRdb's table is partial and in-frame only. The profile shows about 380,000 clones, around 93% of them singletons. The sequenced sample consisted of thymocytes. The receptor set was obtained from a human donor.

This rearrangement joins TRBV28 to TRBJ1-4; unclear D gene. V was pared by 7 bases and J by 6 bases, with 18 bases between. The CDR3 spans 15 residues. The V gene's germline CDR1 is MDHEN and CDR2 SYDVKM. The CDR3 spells CASTAGTGGHEKLFF. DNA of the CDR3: TGTGCCAGCACCGCAGGAACGGGCGGCCATGAAAAACTGTTTTTT.

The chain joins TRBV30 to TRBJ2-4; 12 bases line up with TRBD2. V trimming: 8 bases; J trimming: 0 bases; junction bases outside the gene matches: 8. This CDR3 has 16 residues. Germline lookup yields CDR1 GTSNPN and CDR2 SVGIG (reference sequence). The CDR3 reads CAPGWTSGAAKNIQYF. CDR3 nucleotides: TGTGCCCCGGGATGGACTAGCGGGGCAGCCAAAAACATTCAGTACTTC.

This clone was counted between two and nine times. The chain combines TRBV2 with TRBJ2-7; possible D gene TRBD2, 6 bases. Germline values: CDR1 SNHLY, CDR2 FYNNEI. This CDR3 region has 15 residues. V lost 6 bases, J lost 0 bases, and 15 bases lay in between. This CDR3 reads CASRQKTGLSYEQYF. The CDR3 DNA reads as TGTGCCAGCAGGCAAAAAACGGGACTCTCCTACGAGCAGTACTTC.

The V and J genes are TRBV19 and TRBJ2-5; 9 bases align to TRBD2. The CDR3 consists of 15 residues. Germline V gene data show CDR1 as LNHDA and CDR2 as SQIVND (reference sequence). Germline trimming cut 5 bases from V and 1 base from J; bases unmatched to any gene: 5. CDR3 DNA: TGTGCCAGTAGTTTAAATAGCGGGAGCCAAGAGACCCAGTACTTC. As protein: CASSLNSGSQETQYF.

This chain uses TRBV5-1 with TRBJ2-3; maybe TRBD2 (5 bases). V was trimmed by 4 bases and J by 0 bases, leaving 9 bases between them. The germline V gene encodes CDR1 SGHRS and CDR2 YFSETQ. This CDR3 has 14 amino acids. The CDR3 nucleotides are TGCGCCAGCAGCCGACTACAAAGCACAGATACGCAGTATTTT. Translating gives CASSRLQSTDTQYF.

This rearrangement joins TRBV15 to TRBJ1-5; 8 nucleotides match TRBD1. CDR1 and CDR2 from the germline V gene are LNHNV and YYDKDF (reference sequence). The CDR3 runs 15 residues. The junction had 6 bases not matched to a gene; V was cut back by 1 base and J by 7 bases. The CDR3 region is CATSRADRGSQPQHF. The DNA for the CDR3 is TGTGCCACCAGCAGAGCCGACAGGGGATCCCAGCCCCAGCATTTT.

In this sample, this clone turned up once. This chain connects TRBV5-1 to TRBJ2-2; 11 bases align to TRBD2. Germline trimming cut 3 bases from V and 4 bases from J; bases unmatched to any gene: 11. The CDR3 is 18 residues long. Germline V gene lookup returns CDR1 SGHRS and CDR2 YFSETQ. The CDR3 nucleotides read TGCGCCAGCAGCTGGGCCTTAGCGGGAGGGCGTGTCACCGGGGAGCTGTTTTTT. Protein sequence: CASSWALAGGRVTGELFF.

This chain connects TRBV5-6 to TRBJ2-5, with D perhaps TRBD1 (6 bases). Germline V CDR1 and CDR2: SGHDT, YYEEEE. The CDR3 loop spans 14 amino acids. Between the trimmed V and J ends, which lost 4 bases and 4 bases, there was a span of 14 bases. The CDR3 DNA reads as TGTGCCAGCAGCCAGGGACACCCCGGAGAGACCCAGTACTTC. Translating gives CASSQGHPGETQYF.

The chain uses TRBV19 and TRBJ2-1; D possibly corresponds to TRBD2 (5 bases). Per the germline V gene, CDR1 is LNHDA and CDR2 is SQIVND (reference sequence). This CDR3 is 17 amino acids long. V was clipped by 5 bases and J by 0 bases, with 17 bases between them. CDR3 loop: CASSPKASRSSYNEQFF. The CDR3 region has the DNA TGTGCCAGTAGTCCGAAGGCTAGCAGGAGCTCCTACAATGAGCAGTTCTTC. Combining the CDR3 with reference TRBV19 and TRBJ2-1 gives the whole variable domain DGGITQSPKYLFRKEGQNVTLSCEQNLNHDAMYWYRQDPGQGLRLIYYSQIVNDFQKGDIAEGYSVSREKKESFPLTVTSAQKNPTAFYLCASSPKASRSSYNEQFFGPGTRLTVL.

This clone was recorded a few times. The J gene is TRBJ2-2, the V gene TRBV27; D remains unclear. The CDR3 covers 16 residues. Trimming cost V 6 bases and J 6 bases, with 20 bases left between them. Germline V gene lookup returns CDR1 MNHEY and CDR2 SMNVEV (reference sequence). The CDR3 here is CASSHRVSSRAGELFF. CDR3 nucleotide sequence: TGTGCCAGCAGCCACCGCGTAAGTAGCCGTGCCGGGGAGCTGTTTTTT.

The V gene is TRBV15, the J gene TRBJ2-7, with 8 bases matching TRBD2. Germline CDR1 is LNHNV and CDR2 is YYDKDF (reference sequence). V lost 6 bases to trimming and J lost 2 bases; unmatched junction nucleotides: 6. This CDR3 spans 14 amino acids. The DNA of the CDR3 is TGTGCCACCAGGGCTAAGACTAGCGCCTACGAGCAGTACTTC. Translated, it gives CATRAKTSAYEQYF.

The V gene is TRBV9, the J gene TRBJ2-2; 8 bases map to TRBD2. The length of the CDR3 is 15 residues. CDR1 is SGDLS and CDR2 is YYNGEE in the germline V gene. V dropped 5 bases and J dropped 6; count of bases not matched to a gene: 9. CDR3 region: CASRAGTRGAGELFF. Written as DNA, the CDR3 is TGTGCCAGCAGGGCCGGGACTAGGGGCGCCGGGGAGCTGTTTTTT.

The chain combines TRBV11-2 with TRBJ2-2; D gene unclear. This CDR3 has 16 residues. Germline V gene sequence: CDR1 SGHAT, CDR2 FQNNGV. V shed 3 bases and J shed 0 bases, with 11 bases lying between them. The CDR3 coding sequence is TGTGCCAGCAGCTTCCTGGGGAATTCGAACACCGGGGAGCTGTTTTTT. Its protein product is CASSFLGNSNTGELFF.

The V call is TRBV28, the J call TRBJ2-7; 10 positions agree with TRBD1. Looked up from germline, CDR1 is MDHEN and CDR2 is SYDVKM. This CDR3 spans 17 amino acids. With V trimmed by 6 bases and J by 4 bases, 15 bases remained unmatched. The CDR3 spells CASSRQGAPTKGYEQYF. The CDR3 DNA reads TGTGCCAGCAGCCGACAGGGGGCCCCTACGAAGGGGTACGAGCAGTACTTC.

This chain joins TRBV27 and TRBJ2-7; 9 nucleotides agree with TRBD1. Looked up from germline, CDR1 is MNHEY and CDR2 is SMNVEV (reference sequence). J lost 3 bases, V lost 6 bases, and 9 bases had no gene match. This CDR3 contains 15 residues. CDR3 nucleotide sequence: TGTGCCAGCAGCCGGGACAGGGTTCCCCTCTACGAGCAGTACTTC. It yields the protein CASSRDRVPLYEQYF.